This T cell receptor (beta chain) stems from a study of a mutant IDH1 vaccine in newly diagnosed glioma. Overall study context: First vaccine doses came 4-6 weeks after radiotherapy alone, or with temozolomide cycles. Patients arrived already treated with radiotherapy, temozolomide, or both, most having had both. Regarding the study as a whole: Pseudoprogression appeared independent of alterations in top peripheral clonotypes. The study observed vaccine-induced immune responses in approximately 93% of patients.

On this clone itself: Its specificity is unknown.

As for time point: week 47, end of study. Vaccine doses each comprised 300 ug of mutant IDH1 20-mer peptide, with topical imiquimod. The method was immunoSEQ multiplex PCR; TCRdb's version includes in-frame clones alone and lacks a portion of them. The data show about 90,000 clones, roughly nine tenths seen once. Sample: PBMCs, taken from a glioma patient whose treatment included an IDH1 peptide vaccine. The source of this sequence is a woman in her forties or fifties with glioma.

CDR3 nucleotide sequence: TGTGCCAGCTCCAGGTCCTACAATGAGCAGTTCTTC. Protein: CASSRSYNEQFF. The rearrangement joins TRBV18 to TRBJ2-1; D unclear. This CDR3 spans 12 amino acids. The germline V gene has CDR1 KGHSH and CDR2 LQKENI. The V end lost 6 bases, the J end lost 1 base, and 4 bases lay between the germline ends.